This TCR beta chain was found in a study of blood T cell repertoires in COVID-19. Across the whole study: The United States, Italy and Spain provided the acute and convalescent COVID-19 samples. The analysed material was cDNA or gDNA that came from T cells, B-cell-depleted T cells, or PBMCs.

This clone was observed a handful of times. Germline V CDR1 and CDR2: SGHKS, YYEKEE (reference sequence). This CDR3 region has 16 residues. V was pared by 4 bases and J by 0 bases, with 8 bases of the junction left unmatched. Original processing methods: How many nucleated cells were present was estimated from reference gene primer amplification. Assay: immunoSEQ multiplex PCR; the TCRdb copy retains only in-frame clones and omits some. That table supplies the V and J calls and clone size; D and trimming were determined from the DNA. In the table there are about 70,000 clones, 80% of which are singletons.

Material: peripheral blood. This sequence originates from a man aged 70 or older who had recovered from COVID-19. The chain is built from TRBV5-5 and TRBJ2-7; 9 nucleotides line up with TRBD1. CDR3 region: CASSASGTGTSYEQYF. The CDR3 nucleotides read TGTGCCAGCAGCGCCTCCGGGACAGGGACCTCCTACGAGCAGTACTTC.